This T cell receptor beta chain was profiled in a study of T cells in localized non-small cell lung cancer. Study observations and caveats: A median of roughly 50 of the top 100 tumor clones appeared in adjacent lung, which was paired and uninvolved.

Clones were read by immunoSEQ multiplex PCR, and TCRdb kept only the in-frame ones, dropping some. The sample yields around 35,000 clones, under 95% seen once. Trimming pared 6 bases from V and 6 bases from J, leaving 7 bases between. The CDR3 covers 11 residues. The germline V gene encodes CDR1 SGHRS and CDR2 YFSETQ. On this clone itself: Its matching antigen is unknown.

The rearrangement uses TRBV5-1 and TRBJ2-1, with D perhaps matching TRBD1 (6 bases). The source of this sequence is a female donor over 55 with stage II lung adenocarcinoma. The input for sequencing was peripheral blood mononuclear cells, taken before any cancer treatment. CDR3 bases: TGCGCCAGCACAGGGGCCAATGAGCAGTTCTTC. Amino acid sequence: CASTGANEQFF.